The rows below give T cell receptor beta chains drawn from one sample of a study of blood T cell repertoires in COVID-19. Assay: immunoSEQ multiplex PCR; the TCRdb copy retains only in-frame clones and omits some. This table holds 35,000 to 40,000 clones, roughly 90% found once. The sequenced material came from peripheral blood. Source of these receptors: a man between 65 and 85 years old with acute or convalescent COVID-19. Each CDR3 is given with its conserved first and last residue. Fields, in order: clone size, V gene, J gene, D gene, CDR3 protein, CDR3 DNA. The D gene is left open where the match is weak. A clone size is listed for some rows: how often the clone was seen (once, few, many), or a class if it is expanded.

once,TRBV4-1,TRBJ2-3,.,CASSQDLMTPTDTQYF,TGCGCCAGCAGCCAAGATTTGATGACTCCCACAGATACGCAGTATTTT
.,TRBV6-2/TRBV6-3,TRBJ1-2,.,CASSPQGGSYYGYTF,TGTGCCAGCAGTCCACAGGGTGGCTCCTACTATGGCTACACCTTC
.,TRBV9,TRBJ1-6,.,CASSVAVNSPLHF,TGTGCCAGCAGCGTAGCGGTTAATTCACCCCTCCACTTT
.,TRBV5-1,TRBJ1-4,.,CASSPGGGNEKLFF,TGCGCCAGCAGCCCTGGCGGGGGGAATGAAAAACTGTTTTTT
.,TRBV28,TRBJ1-2,.,CASSFTGSKGYTF,TGTGCCAGCAGTTTTACGGGGTCTAAGGGCTACACCTTC
.,TRBV29-1,TRBJ1-4,.,CSASPLGGEKLFF,TGCAGCGCAAGCCCACTCGGGGGGGAAAAACTGTTTTTT
.,TRBV9,TRBJ2-1,.,CASSITQGGGQFF,TGTGCCAGCAGCATCACGCAGGGGGGAGGGCAGTTCTTC
.,TRBV5-1,TRBJ2-7,.,CASSSTGSGAYEQYF,TGCGCCAGCAGCTCTACAGGATCGGGGGCCTACGAGCAGTACTTC
.,TRBV2,TRBJ2-6,.,CASTLEGARSGANVLTF,TGTGCCAGCACACTGGAGGGGGCCCGCTCTGGGGCCAACGTCCTGACTTTC
.,TRBV29-1,TRBJ2-1,TRBD2,CSAREVYNEQFF,TGCAGCGCTCGGGAGGTTTACAATGAGCAGTTCTTC
.,TRBV24-1,TRBJ2-7,TRBD1,CATPKPGQGSDEQYF,TGTGCCACCCCAAAACCGGGACAGGGGAGCGACGAGCAGTACTTC
.,TRBV9,TRBJ2-3,.,CASSVAMSGSADTQYF,TGTGCCAGCAGCGTAGCTATGTCAGGGTCCGCAGATACGCAGTATTTT
few,TRBV25-1,TRBJ1-2,TRBD1,CASSGTGGALSGYTF,TGTGCCAGCAGTGGGACAGGGGGCGCTTTGTCTGGCTACACCTTC
.,TRBV10-3,TRBJ1-1,.,CAISRTGDTEAFF,TGTGCCATCTCAAGGACGGGGGACACTGAAGCTTTCTTT
few,TRBV9,TRBJ2-1,.,CASSPAVSSYNEQFF,TGTGCCAGCAGCCCCGCGGTCAGCTCCTACAATGAGCAGTTCTTC
.,TRBV9,TRBJ1-2,TRBD1,CASSASGHRGGYTF,TGTGCCAGCAGCGCATCGGGACACAGGGGTGGCTACACCTTC
.,TRBV3-1/TRBV3-2,TRBJ1-4,.,CASSTSKTTNEKLFF,TGTGCCAGCAGCACAAGTAAAACGACTAATGAAAAACTGTTTTTT
.,TRBV2,TRBJ2-3,.,CASSGTRGKTDTQYF,TGTGCCAGCAGTGGAACTAGAGGGAAGACAGATACGCAGTATTTT
.,TRBV27,TRBJ1-5,.,CATRPDINQPQHF,TGTGCCACCAGACCCGACATTAATCAGCCCCAGCATTTT
.,TRBV29-1,TRBJ1-1,.,CSVVVSLDGSEAFF,TGCAGCGTTGTAGTTTCTCTTGACGGGAGTGAAGCTTTCTTT
.,TRBV19,TRBJ2-2,TRBD2,CASSRSWAGLGTGELFF,TGTGCCAGTAGTCGGAGCTGGGCGGGACTAGGCACCGGGGAGCTGTTTTTT
.,TRBV20-1,TRBJ2-2,TRBD2,CSASPSGGELFF,TGCAGTGCTAGTCCTAGCGGCGGGGAGCTGTTTTTT
.,TRBV6-5,TRBJ2-7,.,CASRAWRDRVYEQYF,TGTGCCAGCAGGGCTTGGCGGGACCGCGTCTACGAGCAGTACTTC
.,TRBV15,TRBJ1-4,TRBD1,CATSRGDQDRKNEKLFF,TGTGCCACCAGCAGAGGGGACCAGGACAGGAAGAATGAAAAACTGTTTTTT
.,TRBV7-2,TRBJ2-1,TRBD2,CASSLRGLAENEQFF,TGTGCCAGCAGCTTACGAGGACTAGCGGAAAATGAGCAGTTCTTC
once,TRBV11-1,TRBJ1-1,.,CASRLNMNTEAFF,TGTGCCAGCAGGCTTAACATGAACACTGAAGCTTTCTTT
.,TRBV18,TRBJ2-1,TRBD2,CASSPGLAVNNEQFF,TGTGCCAGCTCACCCGGACTAGCGGTCAACAATGAGCAGTTCTTC
.,TRBV18,TRBJ2-5,.,CASSPPGGETQYF,TGTGCCAGCTCACCCCCCGGAGGAGAGACCCAGTACTTC
few,TRBV9,TRBJ2-5,TRBD2,CAPSGGGGPQETQYF,TGTGCCCCCAGCGGCGGGGGGGGGCCCCAAGAGACCCAGTACTTC
.,TRBV6-5,TRBJ2-1,.,CASSRDIYNEQFF,TGTGCCAGCAGCCGGGACATCTACAATGAGCAGTTCTTC
.,TRBV27,TRBJ2-1,.,CASSLRASYNEQFF,TGTGCCAGCAGCCTCCGCGCGTCCTACAATGAGCAGTTCTTC
.,TRBV7-9,TRBJ1-1,TRBD1,CASSLPQGASVDTEAFF,TGTGCCAGCAGCTTACCTCAGGGGGCGTCAGTGGACACTGAAGCTTTCTTT
.,TRBV5-1,TRBJ2-1,.,CASLKGDGADEQFF,TGCGCCAGCTTGAAGGGGGATGGGGCCGATGAGCAGTTCTTC
.,TRBV7-9,TRBJ1-5,TRBD1,CASSLGQGGGPQHF,TGTGCCAGCAGCCTTGGACAGGGCGGGGGGCCCCAGCATTTT
.,TRBV4-3,TRBJ2-2,.,CASSQEDPYFGTGELFF,TGCGCCAGCAGCCAGGAGGACCCCTACTTCGGGACCGGGGAGCTGTTTTTT
.,TRBV5-1,TRBJ1-4,.,CASSLGGEKLFF,TGCGCCAGCAGCTTGGGCGGTGAAAAACTGTTTTTT
.,TRBV6-6,TRBJ2-5,.,CASSPRERATISQETQYF,TGTGCCAGCAGTCCTCGTGAGAGAGCCACCATAAGCCAAGAGACCCAGTACTTC
.,TRBV13,TRBJ1-5,TRBD1,CASSLGQGINQPQHF,TGTGCCAGCAGCTTAGGACAGGGGATTAATCAGCCCCAGCATTTT
.,TRBV18,TRBJ2-3,TRBD1,CASSPGTGGSTDTQYF,TGTGCCAGCTCACCAGGGACAGGGGGCAGCACAGATACGCAGTATTTT
.,TRBV27,TRBJ2-7,TRBD2,CASTARKPLAGGPSEQYF,TGTGCCAGCACCGCCCGAAAGCCCTTAGCGGGAGGGCCGAGCGAGCAGTACTTC
.,TRBV19,TRBJ2-5,TRBD1,CASSEGQGTGQGETQYF,TGTGCCAGTAGTGAGGGACAGGGGACCGGCCAAGGCGAGACCCAGTACTTC
.,TRBV3-1/TRBV3-2,TRBJ1-2,TRBD1,CASSNTAGGNGYTF,TGTGCCAGCAGCAATACCGCAGGGGGAAATGGCTACACCTTC
.,TRBV12-3/TRBV12-4,TRBJ1-1,.,CASSLNIEAFF,TGTGCCAGCAGTTTGAACATTGAAGCTTTCTTT
.,TRBV7-2,TRBJ2-1,TRBD2,CASSLATSGNYNEQFF,TGTGCCAGCAGCTTAGCGACTAGCGGTAATTACAATGAGCAGTTCTTC
.,TRBV5-1,TRBJ2-1,TRBD2,CASSPSAGGPSHEQFF,TGCGCCAGCAGCCCCTCGGCGGGAGGGCCATCTCATGAGCAGTTCTTC